The 13 T cell receptor beta chains given below trace back to one sample, sequenced in a study of cytomegalovirus exposure and HLA in healthy donors. This PCR relied on a set of 60 Vbeta primers and 13 Jbeta primers. Clones were read by immunoSEQ multiplex PCR, and TCRdb kept only the in-frame ones, dropping some. The sample shows 110,000 to 150,000 clones, roughly 80% of them seen only once. The sample consisted of PBMCs. These receptor sequences come from a woman in her thirties or forties in good health and CMV-seropositive.

The chain combines TRBV9 with TRBJ2-7, with TRBD2 matching 11 bases. This CDR3 region has 18 residues. V shed 0 bases, J shed 5 bases, and the junction held 13 bases outside the gene matches. Germline V lookup: CDR1 SGDLS, CDR2 YYNGEE. The DNA of the CDR3 is TGTGCCAGCAGCGTAGGGTCCGGGATAGCGGGAGGGATGCACGAGCAGTACTTC. Translating gives CASSVGSGIAGGMHEQYF.

The chain joins TRBV5-1 to TRBJ2-7; 14 bases fit TRBD2. CDR3 size: 18 residues. Germline loops: CDR1 SGHRS, CDR2 YFSETQ. The junction had 8 bases not matched to a gene; V was cut back by 3 bases and J by 0 bases. CDR3 protein: CASSSGLAGGLSSYEQYF. The CDR3 nucleotides are TGCGCCAGCAGCTCCGGACTAGCGGGAGGCCTGAGCTCCTACGAGCAGTACTTC.

The V gene is TRBV5-5, the J gene TRBJ1-2, with 10 bases aligning to TRBD1. The CDR3 loop spans 15 amino acids. The junction had 10 bases not matched to a gene; V was cut back by 4 bases and J by 7 bases. Germline V CDR1 and CDR2: SGHKS, YYEKEE (reference sequence). The chain's CDR3 is CASSGLTGGAGGYTF. The CDR3 DNA reads TGTGCCAGCAGCGGTTTGACAGGGGGCGCGGGTGGCTACACCTTC.

The rearrangement uses TRBV5-4 and TRBJ2-5, with TRBD2 matching over 8 bases. V lost 0 bases to trimming and J lost 5 bases; unmatched junction nucleotides: 6. This CDR3 is built from 15 residues. Germline V lookup: CDR1 SGHNT, CDR2 YYREEE (reference sequence). The CDR3: CASSLDSGGSETQYF. CDR3 nucleotide sequence: TGTGCCAGCAGCTTGGACAGCGGGGGTAGCGAGACCCAGTACTTC.

The gene calls are TRBV18 and TRBJ2-1, with TRBD1 identical over 9 bases. V lost 3 bases, J lost 3 bases, and 6 bases stayed unmatched. This CDR3 comprises 16 residues. Germline CDR1 is KGHSH and CDR2 is LQKENI. The chain's CDR3 is CASSPPGTGLYNEQFF. CDR3 sequence (DNA): TGTGCCAGCTCACCGCCCGGGACAGGGCTCTACAATGAGCAGTTCTTC.

This chain's CDR3 is CASSFTIGRDEKLFF. CDR3 bases: TGTGCCAGCAGCTTCACTATAGGCCGGGATGAAAAACTGTTTTTT. The chain couples TRBV7-9 to TRBJ1-4; D not resolved. Germline CDR1 and CDR2: SEHNR and FQNEAQ (reference sequence). The CDR3 length is 15 residues. V was clipped by 3 bases and J by 6 bases, with 14 bases between them. Full variable domain (remainder filled in from reference TRBV7-9 and TRBJ1-4): DTGVSQNPRHKITKRGQNVTFRCDPISEHNRLYWYRQTLGQGPEFLTYFQNEAQLEKSRLLSDRFSAERPKGSFSTLEIQRTEQGDSAMYLCASSFTIGRDEKLFFGSGTQLSVL.

This clone was found a few times. The sample carries other DNA sequences with the same CDR3. J is TRBJ1-3 and V is TRBV19, with D perhaps matching TRBD1 (5 bases). The CDR3 extends over 15 amino acids. Germline V lookup: CDR1 LNHDA, CDR2 SQIVND (reference sequence). V was cut by 1 base and J by 0 bases, with 7 bases left in between. The CDR3, as DNA: TGTGCCAGTAGTATAGGCGGGGCCTCTGGAAACACCATATATTTT. It yields the protein CASSIGGASGNTIYF.

V usage is TRBV7-6 and J usage is TRBJ1-1; a possible D gene is TRBD1 (5 bases). Germline V gene sequence: CDR1 SGHVS, CDR2 FNYEAQ. Trimming shortened V by 3 bases and J by 0 bases, and 14 bases separated the two germline ends. There are 16 residues in the CDR3. CDR3 bases: TGTGCCAGCAGCTTGTCCAGGGCCTCTATGAACACTGAAGCTTTCTTT. As protein: CASSLSRASMNTEAFF.

This chain links TRBV7-3 with TRBJ2-1, with TRBD2 matching over 8 bases. V gave up 0 bases and J gave up 4 bases; unmatched junction bases: 2. This CDR3 contains 15 residues. Germline V CDR1 and CDR2: SGHTA, FQGTGA. DNA of the CDR3: TGTGCCAGCAGCTTAACTAGCGGGGTATACAATGAGCAGTTCTTC. This gives the protein CASSLTSGVYNEQFF.

V is TRBV5-1 and J is TRBJ2-3; 12 nucleotides align to TRBD2. The junction had 6 bases not matched to a gene; V was cut back by 0 bases and J by 4 bases. Germline lookup yields CDR1 SGHRS and CDR2 YFSETQ. This CDR3 spans 17 amino acids. As DNA, the CDR3 is TGCGCCAGCAGCTTGGGACTAGCGGGGGCAGGGTCAGATACGCAGTATTTT. Amino acids: CASSLGLAGAGSDTQYF.

V and J are TRBV2 and TRBJ2-5; no clear D gene. The germline gives CDR1 SNHLY, CDR2 FYNNEI. The ends were cut back, 2 bases at V and 0 bases at J, with 7 bases in the middle. The CDR3 has 14 residues. CDR3 loop: CASSERVYQETQYF. CDR3 DNA sequence: TGTGCCAGCAGTGAACGAGTTTACCAAGAGACCCAGTACTTC.

The rearrangement joins TRBV6-1 to TRBJ2-7; 7 bases align to TRBD1. Germline loops: CDR1 MNHNS, CDR2 SASEGT. J lost 7 bases, V lost 10 bases, and 10 bases had no gene match. CDR3 length equals 12 residues. CDR3 sequence reads: CATYATGSEQYF. CDR3 coding DNA: TGTGCCACCTATGCGACAGGGAGTGAGCAGTACTTC.

This clone was counted a single time. This chain uses TRBV5-1 with TRBJ1-1; 10 bases line up with TRBD1. V lost 3 bases to trimming and J lost 6 bases; unmatched junction nucleotides: 14. CDR1 and CDR2 (germline): SGHRS, YFSETQ. This CDR3 comprises 17 residues. The CDR3 reads CASSSNWAAGTGAEAFF. As DNA, the CDR3 is TGCGCCAGCAGCTCCAATTGGGCCGCCGGGACAGGGGCTGAAGCTTTCTTT.